These 26 T cell receptor beta chains share one sample of origin, sequenced in a study of T cell responses to AZD1222 COVID-19 vaccine. Clones were read by immunoSEQ multiplex PCR, and TCRdb kept only the in-frame ones, dropping some. The sample has some 120,000 clones, around 83% seen once. The sample consisted of peripheral blood, taken 28 days after the second AZD1222 dose. These receptors all come from an adult who received the AZD1222 COVID-19 vaccine.

The rearrangement links TRBV7-9 to TRBJ1-1; the D gene is possibly TRBD1 (5 bases). Germline lookup yields CDR1 SEHNR and CDR2 FQNEAQ (reference sequence). Between the trimmed V and J ends, which lost 5 bases and 4 bases, there was a span of 8 bases. The CDR3 extends over 12 amino acids. CDR3 loop: CASSPRGTEAFF. CDR3 coding DNA: TGTGCCAGCAGCCCTAGGGGCACTGAAGCTTTCTTT.

A single count supports this clone. The rearrangement links TRBV30 to TRBJ2-1; 12 nucleotides line up with TRBD2. The junction had 5 bases not matched to a gene; V was cut back by 2 bases and J by 9 bases. CDR3 length: 14 residues. Germline loops: CDR1 GTSNPN, CDR2 SVGIG (reference sequence). The CDR3 reads CAWSPSGGALEQFF. Here the CDR3 DNA reads TGTGCCTGGAGTCCTAGCGGGGGGGCACTTGAGCAGTTCTTC.

This chain uses TRBV28 with TRBJ1-2; TRBD1 matches 8 bases. V trimming: 5 bases; J trimming: 4 bases; junction bases outside the gene matches: 9. CDR1 and CDR2 (germline): MDHEN, SYDVKM. The CDR3 totals 15 residues. CDR3 nucleotide sequence: TGTGCCAGCAGTGAAGACGGACAGGGAACCTATGGCTACACCTTC. Protein sequence: CASSEDGQGTYGYTF.

V usage is TRBV4-2 and J usage is TRBJ2-3, with unresolved D. V was trimmed by 4 bases and J by 6 bases, leaving 17 bases between them. The germline V gene encodes CDR1 LGHNA and CDR2 YNFKEQ. This CDR3 is 15 amino acids long. In DNA, the CDR3 is TGTGCCAGCAGCCCCCGTGGTTCCCCCGGGGATACGCAGTATTTT. It encodes CASSPRGSPGDTQYF.

V is TRBV6-2 or TRBV6-3 and J is TRBJ2-5, with 9 bases lining up with TRBD2. Germline CDR1 MNHEY, CDR2 SVGEGT. J lost 5 bases, V lost 6 bases, and 10 bases had no gene match. CDR3 length: 15 amino acids. The DNA for the CDR3 is TGTGCCAGCAGCTTTAGCGGGGGCCACCGGGAGACCCAGTACTTC. Its translation: CASSFSGGHRETQYF.

The V gene is TRBV27, the J gene TRBJ2-5, with TRBD1 identical over 7 bases. Germline loops: CDR1 MNHEY, CDR2 SMNVEV (reference sequence). Losses at the gene ends were 4 bases for V and 4 bases for J; bases not matched to a gene: 9. The CDR3 covers 15 residues. The CDR3 nucleotides read TGTGCCAGCAGTTCCTCAACGGGACAGCTAGAGACCCAGTACTTC. Its translation is CASSSSTGQLETQYF.

The chain joins TRBV4-3 to TRBJ1-2; 10 bases match TRBD1. The V gene's germline CDR1 is LGHNA and CDR2 YSLEER. Trimming removed 4 bases from V and 7 bases from J; junction bases left unmatched: 12. The length of the CDR3 is 16 residues. The CDR3 region has the DNA TGCGCCAGCAGCCCCTTTTCGAGACAGGGGGCGGTTGGCTACACCTTC. Its translation is CASSPFSRQGAVGYTF.

About this clone: A clone one base away is much larger, so this may be a read error. The same CDR3 arises from other DNA sequences in this sample as well. The chain joins TRBV27 to TRBJ1-2, with 7 bases lining up with TRBD1. The CDR3 runs 12 residues. Germline V lookup: CDR1 MNHEY, CDR2 SMNVEV (reference sequence). Unmatched junction bases numbered 2, after V lost 6 bases and J lost 4 bases. The CDR3 here is CASRGTAYGYTF. CDR3 DNA: TGTGCCAGCAGGGGGACAGCCTATGGCTACACCTTC.

J is TRBJ1-1 and V is TRBV29-1; 7 bases match TRBD1. This CDR3 comprises 14 residues. Unmatched junction bases numbered 10, after V lost 4 bases and J lost 5 bases. Germline CDR1 SQVTM, CDR2 ANQGSEA. This chain's CDR3 is CSVVTAGGGTEAFF. In DNA form, the CDR3 reads TGCAGCGTTGTCACGGCAGGGGGTGGTACTGAAGCTTTCTTT.

A few counts support this clone. The rearrangement links TRBV19 to TRBJ2-7; the match to TRBD2 covers 9 bases. The CDR3 covers 14 residues. The junction had 3 bases not matched to a gene; V was cut back by 4 bases and J by 2 bases. Per germline, CDR1 LNHDA and CDR2 SQIVND (reference sequence). CDR3 DNA sequence: TGTGCCAGTAGTAATGGCGGGGGGGCCTACGAGCAGTACTTC. Its protein product is CASSNGGGAYEQYF.

V gene TRBV7-9 combines with J gene TRBJ1-1, with 7 bases fitting TRBD1. Trimming took 1 base from V and 4 from J; bases not matched to a gene: 9. There are 16 residues in the CDR3. Germline CDR1 SEHNR, CDR2 FQNEAQ (reference sequence). For the CDR3, the DNA is TGTGCCAGCAGCTTAGGGGGAAGGGGGCACGGCACTGAAGCTTTCTTT. Residues: CASSLGGRGHGTEAFF. Looking up the rest from reference TRBV7-9 and TRBJ1-1 gives the full variable domain: DTGVSQNPRHKITKRGQNVTFRCDPISEHNRLYWYRQTLGQGPEFLTYFQNEAQLEKSRLLSDRFSAERPKGSFSTLEIQRTEQGDSAMYLCASSLGGRGHGTEAFFGQGTRLTVV.

This chain connects TRBV6-5 to TRBJ1-3; D ambiguous. The ends were cut back, 6 bases at V and 2 bases at J, with 11 bases in the middle. This CDR3 comprises 14 residues. Per germline, CDR1 MNHEY and CDR2 SVGAGI. The CDR3 spells CASSNSFTGNTIYF. The CDR3 nucleotides are TGTGCCAGCAGCAACAGTTTCACTGGAAACACCATATATTTT.

The table lists this clone with a count of one. The rearrangement links TRBV6-6 to TRBJ2-1; 14 nucleotides agree with TRBD2. V lost 0 bases to trimming and J lost 9 bases; unmatched junction nucleotides: 4. This CDR3 spans 16 amino acids. CDR1 is MNHNY and CDR2 is SVGAGI in the germline V gene (reference sequence). This CDR3 reads CASSYSGLAGGAEQFF. The CDR3 nucleotides are TGTGCCAGCAGTTACTCCGGACTAGCGGGGGGCGCTGAGCAGTTCTTC.

The chain links TRBV15 to TRBJ1-2, with unresolved D. There are 13 residues in the CDR3. Germline V lookup: CDR1 LNHNV, CDR2 YYDKDF (reference sequence). Trimming left V 6 bases short and J 6 bases short, with 14 bases between. The CDR3: CATRGTGTDGYTF. CDR3 sequence (DNA): TGTGCCACCAGGGGTACGGGCACCGATGGCTACACCTTC.

The rearrangement uses TRBV12-5 and TRBJ1-2; D gene uncertain. CDR1 and CDR2 (germline): LGHNT, FRNRAP. Trimming cost V 0 bases and J 6 bases, with 11 bases left between them. CDR3 length: 14 residues. Written as DNA, the CDR3 is TGTGCTAGTGGTTTGGTACGTGCTTGGGATGGCTACACCTTC. This sequence encodes CASGLVRAWDGYTF.

The rearrangement links TRBV7-2 to TRBJ2-3, with 7 bases that match TRBD2. Germline trimming cut 2 bases from V and 1 base from J; bases unmatched to any gene: 3. The CDR3 runs 15 residues. Germline lookup yields CDR1 SGHTA and CDR2 FQGNSA. The CDR3 nucleotides read TGTGCCAGCAGCTTAAAGGCGGGGGGCACAGATACGCAGTATTTT. Protein: CASSLKAGGTDTQYF.

This clone came up once. The chain has TRBV25-1 and TRBJ2-7, with TRBD2 as a possible D gene (5 bases). The V end lost 5 bases, the J end lost 2 bases, and 10 bases lay between the germline ends. The CDR3 spans 13 residues. Germline V gene lookup returns CDR1 MGHDK and CDR2 SYGVNS. Here the CDR3 reads CASSSGVPYEQYF. The CDR3 nucleotides read TGTGCCAGCAGTTCCGGGGTCCCCTACGAGCAGTACTTC.

The rearrangement links TRBV7-2 to TRBJ1-2; unclear D gene. CDR3 length equals 14 residues. V was pared by 2 bases and J by 7 bases, with 14 bases between. Looked up from germline, CDR1 is SGHTA and CDR2 is FQGNSA. The CDR3 DNA reads as TGTGCCAGCAGCTTAAGGTCGGTCTTGTTTGGCTACACCTTC. Translating it yields CASSLRSVLFGYTF.

V is TRBV6-5 and J is TRBJ1-1, with a possible D match to TRBD1 (5 bases). In germline, CDR1 is MNHEY, CDR2 SVGAGI. The CDR3 is made up of 15 amino acids. Trimming shortened V by 6 bases and J by 4 bases, and 18 bases separated the two germline ends. CDR3 residues: CASRPDWGVGTEAFF. In DNA form, the CDR3 reads TGTGCCAGCAGGCCCGATTGGGGGGTTGGCACTGAAGCTTTCTTT.

This clone was observed a single time. The chain combines TRBV6-1 with TRBJ1-5, with D perhaps matching TRBD1 (6 bases). The CDR3 has 15 amino acids. Germline lookup yields CDR1 MNHNS and CDR2 SASEGT. V lost 2 bases to trimming and J lost 5 bases, with 13 bases between them. The CDR3 bases are TGTGCCAGCAGTGAAATTAGGGGGGGCCATCAGCCCCAGCATTTT. Its translation: CASSEIRGGHQPQHF.

The chain employs TRBV30 and TRBJ1-6; D remains ambiguous. Between the trimmed V and J ends, which lost 8 bases and 2 bases, there was a span of 10 bases. The CDR3 is 13 residues long. The germline gives CDR1 GTSNPN, CDR2 SVGIG (reference sequence). The CDR3 region has the DNA TGTGCCCCCAGAGGGCCCTATAATTCACCCCTCCACTTT. It yields the protein CAPRGPYNSPLHF.

The table lists this clone with a count of one. CDR3 nucleotide sequence: TGTGCCAGTAGAACAAGGAGCACAGATACGCAGTATTTT. Protein: CASRTRSTDTQYF. The chain joins TRBV19 to TRBJ2-3; D remains unclear. The CDR3 covers 13 residues. V lost 6 bases to trimming and J lost 0 bases, with 7 bases between them. CDR1 and CDR2 (germline): LNHDA, SQIVND (reference sequence). Combining the CDR3 with reference TRBV19 and TRBJ2-3 gives the whole variable domain DGGITQSPKYLFRKEGQNVTLSCEQNLNHDAMYWYRQDPGQGLRLIYYSQIVNDFQKGDIAEGYSVSREKKESFPLTVTSAQKNPTAFYLCASRTRSTDTQYFGPGTRLTVL.

The genes are TRBV30 and TRBJ2-7, with D perhaps being TRBD1 or TRBD2 (5 bases each). The ends were cut back, 5 bases at V and 0 bases at J, with 5 bases in the middle. The length of the CDR3 is 11 residues. Germline V gives CDR1 GTSNPN, CDR2 SVGIG (reference sequence). The CDR3 DNA follows: TGTGCCTGGGGGGGCTCCTACGAGCAGTACTTC. It is translated as CAWGGSYEQYF.

The rearrangement uses TRBV5-1 and TRBJ1-3; D gene unclear. The V gene lost 6 bases and the J gene lost 0 bases, with 13 bases spanning the gap. The CDR3 loop spans 15 amino acids. Germline loops: CDR1 SGHRS, CDR2 YFSETQ. The CDR3 nucleotides read TGCGCCAGCACCCACGACGGAGGCTCTGGAAACACCATATATTTT. Translated: CASTHDGGSGNTIYF.

This clone was seen just once. The rearrangement uses TRBV13 and TRBJ1-2; D gene uncertain. The CDR3 is 12 residues long. Germline V gene sequence: CDR1 PRHDT, CDR2 FYEKMQ (reference sequence). Trimming removed 5 bases at V and 6 bases at J, with 10 bases between. The CDR3 region is CASSPTGDGYTF. CDR3 sequence (DNA): TGTGCCAGCAGCCCGACCGGGGATGGCTACACCTTC.

This clone was seen once. CDR3: CASSYDHAPYNEQFF. For the CDR3, the DNA is TGTGCCAGCAGTTACGACCACGCCCCGTACAATGAGCAGTTCTTC. This chain connects TRBV6-5 to TRBJ2-1; D unresolved. This CDR3 spans 15 amino acids. The V end was cut by 2 bases, the J end by 4 bases, with 12 bases between. Germline V gives CDR1 MNHEY, CDR2 SVGAGI.